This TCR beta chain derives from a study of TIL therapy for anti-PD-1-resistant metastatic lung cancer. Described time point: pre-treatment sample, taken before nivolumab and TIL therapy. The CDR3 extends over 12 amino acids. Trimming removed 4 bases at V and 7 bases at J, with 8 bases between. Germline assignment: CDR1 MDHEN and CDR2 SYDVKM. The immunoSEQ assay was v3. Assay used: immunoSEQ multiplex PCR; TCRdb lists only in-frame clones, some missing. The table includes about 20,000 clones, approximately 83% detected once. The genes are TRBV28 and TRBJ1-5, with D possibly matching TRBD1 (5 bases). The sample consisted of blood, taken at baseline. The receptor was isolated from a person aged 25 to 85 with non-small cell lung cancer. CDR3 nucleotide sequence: TGTGCCAGCAGTTGGTGGGGCCAGCCCCAGCATTTT. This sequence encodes CASSWWGQPQHF. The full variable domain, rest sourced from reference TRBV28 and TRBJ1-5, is DVKVTQSSRYLVKRTGEKVFLECVQDMDHENMFWYRQDPGLGLRLIYFSYDVKMKEKGDIPEGYSVSREKKERFSLILESASTNQTSMYLCASSWWGQPQHFGDGTRLSIL.